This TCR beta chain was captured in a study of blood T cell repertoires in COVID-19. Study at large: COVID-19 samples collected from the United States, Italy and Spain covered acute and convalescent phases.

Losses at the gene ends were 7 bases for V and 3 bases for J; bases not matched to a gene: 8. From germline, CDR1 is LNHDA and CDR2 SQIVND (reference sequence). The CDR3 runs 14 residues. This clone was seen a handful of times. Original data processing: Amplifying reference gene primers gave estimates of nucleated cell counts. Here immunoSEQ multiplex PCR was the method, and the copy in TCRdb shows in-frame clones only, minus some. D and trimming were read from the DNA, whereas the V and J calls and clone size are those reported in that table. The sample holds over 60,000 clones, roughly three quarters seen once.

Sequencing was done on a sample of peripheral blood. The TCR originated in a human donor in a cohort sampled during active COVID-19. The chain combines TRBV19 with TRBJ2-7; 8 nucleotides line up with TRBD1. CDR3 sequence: CASNGTGIDYEQYF. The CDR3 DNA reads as TGTGCCAGTAACGGGACAGGCATAGACTACGAGCAGTACTTC.